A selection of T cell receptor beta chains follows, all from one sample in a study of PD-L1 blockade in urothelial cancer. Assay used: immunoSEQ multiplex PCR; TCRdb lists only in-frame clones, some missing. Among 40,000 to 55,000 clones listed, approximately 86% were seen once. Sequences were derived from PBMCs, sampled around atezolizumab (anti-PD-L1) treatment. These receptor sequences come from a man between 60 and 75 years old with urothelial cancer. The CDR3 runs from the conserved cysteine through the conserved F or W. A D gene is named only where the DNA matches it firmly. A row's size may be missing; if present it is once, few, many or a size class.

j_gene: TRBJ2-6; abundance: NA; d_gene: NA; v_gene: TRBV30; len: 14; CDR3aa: CAWSGAPGANVLTF; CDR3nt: TGTGCCTGGAGTGGAGCTCCTGGGGCCAACGTCCTGACTTTC
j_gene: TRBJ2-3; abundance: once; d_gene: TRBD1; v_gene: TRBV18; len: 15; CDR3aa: CASSLGTGATDTQYF; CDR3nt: TGTGCCAGCTCACTGGGGACAGGGGCCACAGATACGCAGTATTTT
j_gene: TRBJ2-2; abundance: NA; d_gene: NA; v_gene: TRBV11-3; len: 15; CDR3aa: CASSLDALGTGELFF; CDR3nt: TGTGCCAGCAGCTTAGATGCGCTAGGCACCGGGGAGCTGTTTTTT
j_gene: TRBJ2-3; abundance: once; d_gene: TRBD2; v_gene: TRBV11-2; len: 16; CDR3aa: CASSFRSLAGADTQYF; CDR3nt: TGTGCCAGCAGCTTCAGGAGCCTAGCGGGAGCAGATACGCAGTATTTT
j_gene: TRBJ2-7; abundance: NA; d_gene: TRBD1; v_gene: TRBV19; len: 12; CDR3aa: CATRQGWNEQYF; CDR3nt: TGTGCCACCCGACAGGGTTGGAACGAGCAGTACTTC
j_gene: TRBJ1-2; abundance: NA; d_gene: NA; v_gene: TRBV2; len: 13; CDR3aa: CASRAGPNYGYTF; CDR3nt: TGTGCCAGCAGGGCAGGGCCTAACTATGGCTACACCTTC
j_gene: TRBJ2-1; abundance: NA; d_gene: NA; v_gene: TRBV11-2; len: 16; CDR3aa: CASSLVRTVFVNEQFF; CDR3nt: TGTGCCAGCAGCTTAGTACGGACAGTCTTTGTCAATGAGCAGTTCTTC
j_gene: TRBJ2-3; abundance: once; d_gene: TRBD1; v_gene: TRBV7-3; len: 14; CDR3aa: CASSSQGATDTQYF; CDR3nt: TGTGCCAGCAGCTCACAGGGGGCAACAGATACGCAGTATTTT
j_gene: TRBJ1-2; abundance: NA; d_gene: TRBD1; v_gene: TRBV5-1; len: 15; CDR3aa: CASRLTGTTLGSYTF; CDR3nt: TGCGCCAGCCGACTGACAGGGACGACCCTTGGGAGCTACACCTTC
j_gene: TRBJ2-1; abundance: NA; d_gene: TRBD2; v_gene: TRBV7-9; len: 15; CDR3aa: CASSLASGRSDEQFF; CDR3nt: TGTGCCAGCAGCTTAGCTAGCGGGAGGTCGGATGAGCAGTTCTTC
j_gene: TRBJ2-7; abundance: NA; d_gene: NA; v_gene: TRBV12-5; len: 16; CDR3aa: CASGLVQGSSSYEQYF; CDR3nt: TGTGCTAGTGGTTTGGTACAGGGATCGAGCTCCTACGAGCAGTACTTC
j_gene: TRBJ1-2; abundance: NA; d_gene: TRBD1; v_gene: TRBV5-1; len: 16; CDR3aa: CASSQNAGTGVYGYTF; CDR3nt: TGCGCCAGCAGCCAAAATGCCGGGACAGGGGTCTATGGCTACACCTTC
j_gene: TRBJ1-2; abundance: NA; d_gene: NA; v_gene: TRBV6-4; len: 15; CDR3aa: CASSDRPEGARGYTF; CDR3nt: TGTGCCAGCAGTGATCGACCCGAGGGAGCCCGTGGCTACACCTTC